A single sample is the source of the 22 T cell receptor beta chains below, sequenced in a study of shared clonotypes between healthy human individuals (TCRdb year 2020). Preparation of the library involved the immunoSEQ multiplex PCR assay. TCRdb holds this immuneACCESS table with in-frame rearrangements only. Some clones are missing; in checked studies, unresolved V genes explain under half, and the rest has no known cause. Across this sample there are roughly 2 million clones, with around 95% seen only once. Around 0.13% of the sample belongs to the ten largest clones. The sample consisted of naive CD4+ T cells sorted from blood. The sample's cell subset or site label is to be understood as: CD45RA+ positively selected. The receptors originated from a man between 18 and 29 years old in good health.

This chain joins TRBV7-9 and TRBJ2-5; 10 bases map to TRBD1. The CDR3 spans 17 residues. Germline loops: CDR1 SEHNR, CDR2 FQNEAQ (reference sequence). V lost 2 bases to trimming and J lost 5 bases; unmatched junction nucleotides: 11. The DNA for the CDR3 is TGTGCCAGCAGCTTAAGAGTTCCGGACAGGGGGGCCGAGACCCAGTACTTC. It translates to CASSLRVPDRGAETQYF.

CDR3 DNA sequence: TGTGCCAGCAGCTTGAGGACAGGGGGTCAAGATACGCAGTATTTT. Encoded protein: CASSLRTGGQDTQYF. The V and J genes are TRBV5-4 and TRBJ2-3; TRBD1 matches 10 bases. The CDR3 is 15 amino acids. Germline V gene data show CDR1 as SGHNT and CDR2 as YYREEE (reference sequence). V shed 1 base and J 5 bases; nucleotides not matched to a gene: 4.

The chain couples TRBV19 to TRBJ2-7; 7 bases match TRBD1. CDR1 and CDR2 (germline): LNHDA, SQIVND (reference sequence). This CDR3 comprises 13 residues. V gave up 4 bases and J gave up 7 bases; unmatched junction bases: 7. CDR3 region: CASSTQGVGEQYF. The DNA of the CDR3 is TGTGCCAGTAGTACTCAGGGGGTAGGGGAGCAGTACTTC.

The CDR3 protein is CSPREGTDTQYF. Here the CDR3 DNA reads TGCAGCCCCAGGGAGGGCACAGATACGCAGTATTTT. V gene TRBV29-1 combines with J gene TRBJ2-3; possibly TRBD2 for D (6 bases). V lost 8 bases to trimming and J lost 1 base, with 10 bases between them. The CDR3 runs to 12 residues. Looked up from germline, CDR1 is SQVTM and CDR2 is ANQGSEA.

This CDR3 is CASSPQVGALGDTGELFF. The CDR3 DNA reads as TGCGCCAGCAGCCCTCAGGTGGGAGCCTTGGGTGACACCGGGGAGCTGTTTTTT. The chain recombines TRBV5-1 with TRBJ2-2, with a weak D call TRBD2 (5 bases). V lost 4 bases and J lost 3, with 22 bases in between. This CDR3 has 18 amino acids. Looked up from germline, CDR1 is SGHRS and CDR2 is YFSETQ. The variable domain in full, completed from reference TRBV5-1 and TRBJ2-2, reads KAGVTQTPRYLIKTRGQQVTLSCSPISGHRSVSWYQQTPGQGLQFLFEYFSETQRNKGNFPGRFSGRQFSNSRSEMNVSTLELGDSALYLCASSPQVGALGDTGELFFGEGSRLTVL.

The V gene is TRBV5-1, the J gene TRBJ2-1, with 9 positions matching TRBD1. Germline V CDR1 and CDR2: SGHRS, YFSETQ. There are 14 residues in the CDR3. Trimming took 5 bases from V and 5 from J; bases not matched to a gene: 5. The CDR3 coding sequence is TGCGCCAGCAGAAAACAGGGGGCTGACAATGAGCAGTTCTTC. Protein product: CASRKQGADNEQFF.

The chain employs TRBV15 and TRBJ1-2, with D hard to call. V lost 4 bases, J lost 8 bases, and 11 bases lay in between. The CDR3 sequence is 12 residues long. Germline loops: CDR1 LNHNV, CDR2 YYDKDF (reference sequence). The CDR3 protein is CATSTPDIGYTF. The CDR3, as DNA: TGTGCCACCAGCACCCCCGACATCGGCTACACCTTC.

Only one count was recorded for this clone. The V and J genes are TRBV2 and TRBJ1-1; D is uncertain. CDR3 length: 13 residues. Germline V CDR1 and CDR2: SNHLY, FYNNEI. V lost 7 bases to trimming and J lost 3 bases, with 12 bases between them. CDR3 sequence (DNA): TGTGCCAGCAAGGGAGGAGGTTACACTGAAGCTTTCTTT. This codes for CASKGGGYTEAFF.

The chain links TRBV6-5 to TRBJ1-2; 8 bases fit TRBD1. The length of the CDR3 is 12 residues. V lost 4 bases and J lost 8; bases outside the gene matches: 3. CDR1 and CDR2 from the germline V gene are MNHEY and SVGAGI. CDR3 region: CASSSGGLGYTF. The CDR3 DNA is TGTGCCAGCAGTTCAGGGGGCTTAGGCTACACCTTC.

The chain uses TRBV7-2 and TRBJ2-3, with TRBD2 matching over 10 bases. V shed 4 bases and J 10 bases; nucleotides not matched to a gene: 11. The CDR3 totals 15 residues. Germline CDR1 SGHTA, CDR2 FQGNSA. This CDR3 is CASSSTYLAGDPQYF. CDR3 DNA: TGTGCCAGCAGCTCAACATATCTAGCGGGAGACCCGCAGTATTTT.

The CDR3 DNA reads as TGTGCCACCGGACAGTTACGGACAGATACGCAGTATTTT. This codes for CATGQLRTDTQYF. The rearrangement uses TRBV15 and TRBJ2-3; a weak D match, TRBD1 (6 bases). The CDR3 length is 13 residues. V was trimmed by 8 bases and J by 3 bases, leaving 12 bases between them. In germline, CDR1 is LNHNV, CDR2 YYDKDF (reference sequence).

With regard to this clone: The same CDR3 can be traced to other DNA sequences in this sample. The V call is TRBV2, the J call TRBJ2-3; no clear D gene. Trimming removed 8 bases at V and 4 bases at J, with 7 bases between. CDR3 length equals 11 residues. Looked up from germline, CDR1 is SNHLY and CDR2 is FYNNEI. The CDR3 here is CASRVADTQYF. The CDR3 DNA sequence: TGTGCCAGCCGAGTCGCAGATACGCAGTATTTT.

V gene TRBV10-1 combines with J gene TRBJ2-2, with 7 bases matching TRBD1. Germline V gene lookup returns CDR1 WNHNN and CDR2 SYGVQD (reference sequence). This CDR3 comprises 16 residues. Trimming took 3 bases from V and 6 from J; bases not matched to a gene: 10. The CDR3 region has the DNA TGCGCCAGCAGTGAAAGACAGGGCCCTTGGGCCGGGGAGCTGTTTTTT. Protein sequence: CASSERQGPWAGELFF.

This chain links TRBV28 with TRBJ2-3; TRBD1 matches 9 bases. The CDR3 is 13 amino acids. Germline V gives CDR1 MDHEN, CDR2 SYDVKM. V lost 10 bases, J lost 3 bases, and 5 bases stayed unmatched. In nucleotides, the CDR3 is TGTGCCACCGGGGACAGGGCGACAGATACGCAGTATTTT. Its protein is CATGDRATDTQYF.

The chain has TRBV29-1 and TRBJ1-2, with TRBD1 identical over 10 bases. J was trimmed by 6 bases and V by 5 bases; bases with no gene match: 9. The CDR3 has 14 amino acids. Germline V gene sequence: CDR1 SQVTM, CDR2 ANQGSEA. Here the CDR3 reads CSVSNRDRGHGYTF. For the CDR3, the DNA is TGCAGCGTTTCCAACCGGGACAGGGGACATGGCTACACCTTC.

This clone was observed a single time. The rearrangement links TRBV7-3 to TRBJ1-1; weak D call: TRBD1 (6 bases). Germline V gene sequence: CDR1 SGHTA, CDR2 FQGTGA. V lost 1 base to trimming and J lost 4 bases, with 13 bases between them. The CDR3 runs 15 residues. The CDR3 DNA reads TGTGCCAGCAGCTTAAACCAGGGGATCGGCACTGAAGCTTTCTTT. Residues: CASSLNQGIGTEAFF.

The rearrangement joins TRBV10-3 to TRBJ1-5, with unresolved D. Per germline, CDR1 ENHRY and CDR2 SYGVKD. V was pared by 5 bases and J by 3 bases, with 8 bases between. The CDR3 totals 13 residues. CDR3 coding DNA: TGTGCCATCAGTCCGGGCCCCAATCAGCCCCAGCATTTT. Residues: CAISPGPNQPQHF.

The chain has TRBV30 and TRBJ2-5; TRBD1 agrees at 7 bases. V was pared by 4 bases and J by 5 bases, with 13 bases of the junction left unmatched. The germline CDR1 and CDR2 sequences are GTSNPN and SVGIG (reference sequence). This CDR3 comprises 15 residues. CDR3 in amino acids: CAWKGASGRGETQYF. The CDR3 coding sequence is TGTGCCTGGAAGGGGGCATCCGGTAGGGGGGAGACCCAGTACTTC.

The chain is built from TRBV5-1 and TRBJ2-2; 9 bases are a match to TRBD2. Germline CDR1 reads SGHRS; CDR2 reads YFSETQ. CDR3 length: 16 amino acids. V was pared by 5 bases and J by 0 bases, with 5 bases of the junction left unmatched. The CDR3 reads CASSELAGTNTGELFF. The CDR3 nucleotides are TGCGCCAGCAGTGAGCTAGCGGGGACGAACACCGGGGAGCTGTTTTTT.

The chain uses TRBV11-2 and TRBJ1-1; 8 nucleotides agree with TRBD1. The germline gives CDR1 SGHAT, CDR2 FQNNGV. The trim removed 5 bases at V and 6 bases at J, leaving 5 bases unmatched. The CDR3 spans 13 residues. The CDR3 region has the DNA TGTGCCAGCAGCAGACAGGGGCTGTCTGAAGCTTTCTTT. Translating it yields CASSRQGLSEAFF.

This rearrangement joins TRBV13 to TRBJ2-5; D remains ambiguous. The V end was cut by 5 bases, the J end by 1 base, with 8 bases between. Germline assignment: CDR1 PRHDT and CDR2 FYEKMQ (reference sequence). This CDR3 comprises 13 residues. The CDR3 here is CASSPPSQETQYF. In DNA, the CDR3 is TGTGCCAGCAGCCCGCCGAGCCAAGAGACCCAGTACTTC.

The chain is built from TRBV28 and TRBJ2-7; 10 positions agree with TRBD2. Germline V CDR1 and CDR2: MDHEN, SYDVKM. The CDR3 is 17 amino acids. The V and J ends lost 4 bases and 2 bases, in that order; junction bases with no gene match: 11. The CDR3 DNA follows: TGTGCCAGCAGTTCCCCCGGAGTAGCGGGGGGAGCCTACGAGCAGTACTTC. It translates to CASSSPGVAGGAYEQYF.